This is a list of T cell receptor beta chains from one sample in a study of graft-versus-host responses after intestinal transplantation. Repertoires were generated with immunoSEQ multiplex PCR, while TCRdb's copy carries only in-frame clones and drops some. Of 70,000 to 95,000 clones in the sample, about 93% were seen once. Their antigens are not known. The sample here was unstimulated CD8+ T cells sorted from spleen or lymph node cells, taken before transplant. The source of these receptors is a human donor who was the organ donor for an intestinal transplant. CDR3s include the opening cysteine and the closing phenylalanine or tryptophan. The D gene is left open where the match is weak. Clone sizes are given selectively: once, few, many, or a class where the clone is expanded.

v_call	j_call	d_call	clone_size	cdr3_nt	cdr3_aa
TRBV6-1	TRBJ2-5	.	.	TGTGCCAGCAGCCTCCTTCTAGATTCCCAAGAGACCCAGTACTTC	CASSLLLDSQETQYF
TRBV7-9	TRBJ2-4	.	once	TGTGCCAGCGCATCAGCGGACAAAAACATTCAGTACTTC	CASASADKNIQYF
TRBV5-4	TRBJ1-4	.	once	TGTGCCAGCAGCGACGGGGCTAATGAAAAACTGTTTTTT	CASSDGANEKLFF
TRBV7-9	TRBJ2-1	.	.	TGTGCCAGCAGCAAGGTAGCGAGTAACAATGAGCAGTTCTTC	CASSKVASNNEQFF
TRBV13	TRBJ1-4	.	.	TGTGCCAGCAGCCCATCCGGAGGGTACGAGGAAAAACTGTTTTTT	CASSPSGGYEEKLFF
TRBV6-5	TRBJ1-5	.	.	TGTGCCAGCAGTTACTCGAGGTGGTCTACTCAGCCCCAGCATTTT	CASSYSRWSTQPQHF
TRBV27	TRBJ1-6	.	.	TGTGCCAGCAGTAAAGGACAGCCATATAATTCACCCCTCCACTTT	CASSKGQPYNSPLHF
TRBV5-6	TRBJ2-7	TRBD2	few	TGTGCCAGCAGCTCTTTACTAGCGGGAGAGCACGGCGAGCAGTACTTC	CASSSLLAGEHGEQYF
TRBV19	TRBJ2-3	.	.	TGTGCCAGCAACTCGCACGTTGGAGATACGCAGTATTTT	CASNSHVGDTQYF
TRBV14	TRBJ2-3	TRBD2	.	TGTGCCAGCAGCGGGGGGGGCACAGATACGCAGTATTTT	CASSGGGTDTQYF
TRBV4-1	TRBJ2-1	TRBD2	.	TGCGCCAGCAGCCAAGACTTCCGGTGGGACTATGGGCTGCAGTTCTTC	CASSQDFRWDYGLQFF
TRBV7-9	TRBJ2-7	TRBD2	.	TGTGCCAGCAGCTTAGCGAGGAGCGGGGCACAAACCTACGAGCAGTACTTC	CASSLARSGAQTYEQYF
TRBV19	TRBJ2-7	TRBD1	.	TGTGCCAGTAGTATTGGACTCCGACGGGACAGGGGATTAGGCGAGCAGTACTTC	CASSIGLRRDRGLGEQYF
TRBV7-9	TRBJ2-3	.	.	TGTGCCAGCAGCTTGGCCCGTGGGCCGCAGTATTTT	CASSLARGPQYF
TRBV2	TRBJ1-6	TRBD1	.	TGTGCCACCACCCCCGGCATCCGGGACAGGCAGTCATTGCCCCTCCACTTT	CATTPGIRDRQSLPLHF
TRBV28	TRBJ2-5	TRBD2	.	TGTGCCAGCAGCCCCGCGGGGGAGGAGACCCAGTACTTC	CASSPAGEETQYF
TRBV27	TRBJ2-1	TRBD2	.	TGTGCCAGCAGGGCCGGGACTAGAGGGAGTGATGAGCAGTTCTTC	CASRAGTRGSDEQFF
TRBV6-6	TRBJ2-7	TRBD1	.	TGTGCCAGCAGTTTGACCGGGACAGGTGTATTGTACGAGCAGTACTTC	CASSLTGTGVLYEQYF
TRBV18	TRBJ1-1	.	.	TGTGCCAGCTCACCACAGGCCCTTAACAGGGTTTGGGCCACTGAAGCTTTCTTT	CASSPQALNRVWATEAFF
TRBV6-6	TRBJ1-2	TRBD1	few	TGTGCCAGCAGTTCGACAGGGATTGTTCATGGCTACACCTTC	CASSSTGIVHGYTF
TRBV27	TRBJ2-1	TRBD2	.	TGTGCCAGCAGTCCCGGGGGGGGCTACAATGAGCAGTTCTTC	CASSPGGGYNEQFF
TRBV5-6	TRBJ1-5	.	.	TGTGCCAGCAGCCGACAGGACAATCAGCCCCAGCATTTT	CASSRQDNQPQHF
TRBV5-6	TRBJ1-1	.	.	TGTGCCAGCAGCTTGCGATCGGGTCCCAACACTGAAGCTTTCTTT	CASSLRSGPNTEAFF
TRBV7-9	TRBJ2-1	.	.	TGTGCCAGCAGCTCCTCAGGGTACAATGAGCAGTTCTTC	CASSSSGYNEQFF
TRBV27	TRBJ2-3	TRBD1	.	TGTGCCAGCAGTGACGGGACAGGGGGCGATACGCAGTATTTT	CASSDGTGGDTQYF
TRBV10-3	TRBJ1-4	TRBD1	.	TGTGCCATCAGTAGTACAGGGGAGACTAATGAAAAACTGTTTTTT	CAISSTGETNEKLFF
TRBV11-3	TRBJ2-3	TRBD1	.	TGTGCCAGCAGCGTAGAACTACAGGGGAGCACAGATACGCAGTATTTT	CASSVELQGSTDTQYF
TRBV6-6	TRBJ2-4	.	.	TGTGCCAGCAGTTATTGGATACGGGGAATACACATTCAGTACTTC	CASSYWIRGIHIQYF
TRBV5-5	TRBJ2-5	TRBD2	.	TGTGCCAGCAGCTTGGCGGGGGGGACCCAGTACTTC	CASSLAGGTQYF
TRBV30	TRBJ1-4	TRBD1	.	TGTGCCTGGAGCACTACCAGGGGGTCTGAAAAACTGTTTTTT	CAWSTTRGSEKLFF
TRBV7-3	TRBJ2-7	.	.	TGTGCCAGCAGCTTAAGGACAGTCGAAAACGAGCAGTACTTC	CASSLRTVENEQYF
TRBV7-9	TRBJ2-1	TRBD2	.	TGTGCCAGCACCGGGACTAGCGGGGACACCTCCTACAATGAGCAGTTCTTC	CASTGTSGDTSYNEQFF
TRBV4-1	TRBJ1-6	.	few	TGCGCCAGCAGCCACGATCCAATCTCGGGGGGTTCACCCCTCCACTTT	CASSHDPISGGSPLHF
TRBV30	TRBJ1-1	TRBD1	.	TGTGCCCGACAGGGGCAGCCGAACACTGAAGCTTTCTTT	CARQGQPNTEAFF
TRBV4-1	TRBJ2-3	.	.	TGCGCCAGCAGCCTGAGACTAGAAATCGGTACGCAGTATTTT	CASSLRLEIGTQYF
TRBV27	TRBJ2-7	.	.	TGTGCCACAAAACTACCATTCCCAGGGAACGAGCAGTACTTC	CATKLPFPGNEQYF
TRBV15	TRBJ1-1	TRBD1	.	TGTGCCACCAGTGTCATCGGACAGGGGTATACTGAAGCTTTCTTT	CATSVIGQGYTEAFF
TRBV7-9	TRBJ2-7	.	.	TGTGCCAGCAGTATTTACAGGGCGGGCTACGAGCAGTACTTC	CASSIYRAGYEQYF
TRBV28	TRBJ2-7	TRBD1	.	TGTGCCAGCAGTTCCCAGGGCCCCTGGGACAGCTCCTACGAGCAGTACTTC	CASSSQGPWDSSYEQYF
TRBV29-1	TRBJ2-3	.	.	TGCAGCGTTGAACCCGACAGACCCACTAGCACAGATACGCAGTATTTT	CSVEPDRPTSTDTQYF
TRBV4-1	TRBJ2-7	.	.	TGCGCCAGCAGCCAAGTTTCGGAGACCTACGAGCAGTACTTC	CASSQVSETYEQYF
TRBV28	TRBJ1-1	.	.	TGTGCCAGCAGTTTATGCGCGATAACACGAGGGAACACTGAAGCTTTCTTT	CASSLCAITRGNTEAFF
TRBV5-1	TRBJ1-5	TRBD1	.	TGCGCCAGCAGCTCCTACGACAGGGTTCAGCCCCAGCATTTT	CASSSYDRVQPQHF
TRBV27	TRBJ1-5	.	.	TGTGCCAGCAGTACCCTAGGTCAGCCCCAGCATTTT	CASSTLGQPQHF
TRBV7-9	TRBJ1-2	TRBD1	.	TGTGCCAGCAGCACCGGACAGGGGGCTTTTTCTAACTATGGCTACACCTTC	CASSTGQGAFSNYGYTF
TRBV7-2	TRBJ2-7	TRBD1	.	TGTGCCAGCAGCAACCTAGGGACGGGACAGGGAATCAGCTACGAGCAGTACTTC	CASSNLGTGQGISYEQYF
TRBV30	TRBJ2-1	TRBD2	few	TGTGCCTGGACCCTAGCGGGGGTTGGGGGTGAGCAGTTCTTC	CAWTLAGVGGEQFF
TRBV19	TRBJ2-7	.	.	TGTGCCAGTAGTACCCATAGGGGTTCCTACGAGCAGTACTTC	CASSTHRGSYEQYF
TRBV27	TRBJ1-2	TRBD1	.	TGTGCCAGCAGTTTACCAGGGGGAGCCGGCTACACCTTC	CASSLPGGAGYTF
TRBV4-1	TRBJ2-5	.	.	TGCGCCAGCAGCCAAGATACAGTCTGGGAGACCCAGTACTTC	CASSQDTVWETQYF
TRBV5-1	TRBJ2-1	TRBD2	.	TGCGCCAGCAGCTTGATTCGGGGGGGACCGTACAATGAGCAGTTCTTC	CASSLIRGGPYNEQFF
TRBV12-5	TRBJ2-7	.	.	TGTGCTAGTGGTTTGGGACAGTCCTACGAGCAGTACTTC	CASGLGQSYEQYF
TRBV6-4	TRBJ2-2	TRBD1	once	TGTGCCAGCAGTGACACGACAGGGAATTCGAACACCGGGGAGCTGTTTTTT	CASSDTTGNSNTGELFF
TRBV2	TRBJ2-7	.	.	TGTGCCAGCAGTGAAGGGCGGGGGCATTCCTACGAGCAGTACTTC	CASSEGRGHSYEQYF